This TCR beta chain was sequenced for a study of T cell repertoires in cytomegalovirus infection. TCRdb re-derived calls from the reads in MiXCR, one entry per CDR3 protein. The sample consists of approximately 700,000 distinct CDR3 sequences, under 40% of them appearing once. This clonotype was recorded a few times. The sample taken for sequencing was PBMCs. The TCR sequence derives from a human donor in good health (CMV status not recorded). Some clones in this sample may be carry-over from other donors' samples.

The CDR3 sequence is CASSRQGHEQYF. CDR3 coding DNA: TGTGCCAGCAGCCGCCAGGGCCACGAGCAGTACTTC. The chain joins TRBV7-2 to TRBJ2-7, with D maybe TRBD1 (5 bases). Trimming cost V 5 bases and J 5 bases, with 10 bases left between them. Germline CDR1 and CDR2: SGHTA and FQGNSA. CDR3 size: 12 residues.